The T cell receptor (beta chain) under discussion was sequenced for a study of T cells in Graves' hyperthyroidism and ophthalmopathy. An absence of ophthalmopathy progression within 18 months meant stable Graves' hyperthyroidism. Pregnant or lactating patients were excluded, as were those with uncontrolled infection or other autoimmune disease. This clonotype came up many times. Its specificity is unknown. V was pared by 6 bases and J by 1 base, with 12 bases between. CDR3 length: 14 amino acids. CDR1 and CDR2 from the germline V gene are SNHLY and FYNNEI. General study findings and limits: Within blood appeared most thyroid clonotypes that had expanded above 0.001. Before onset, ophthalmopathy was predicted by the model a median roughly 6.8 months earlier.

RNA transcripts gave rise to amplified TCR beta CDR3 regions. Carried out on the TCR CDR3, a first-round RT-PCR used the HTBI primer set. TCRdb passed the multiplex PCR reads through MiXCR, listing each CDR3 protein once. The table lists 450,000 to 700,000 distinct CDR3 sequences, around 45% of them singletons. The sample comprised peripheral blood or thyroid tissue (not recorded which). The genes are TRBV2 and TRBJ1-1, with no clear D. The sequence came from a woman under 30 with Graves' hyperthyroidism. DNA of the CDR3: TGTGCCAGCAGGTCGTCGCGACAGAACACTGAAGCTTTCTTT. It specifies CASRSSRQNTEAFF.